These 27 T cell receptor beta chains share one sample of origin, sequenced in a study of CD8+CD57+ T cells in acquired aplastic anemia. Profiling of TCR beta VDJ combinations and CDR3 sequences used genomic DNA as template. From the reads, TCRdb called clonotypes with MiXCR, one entry per CDR3 protein. This sample carries a few hundred thousand distinct CDR3 sequences, around 68% of them seen once, and the ten largest clones take 4%. What was sequenced was sorted CD4+, CD8+, or CD8+CD57+ T cells (not recorded which) from PBMCs. These TCRs come from a human donor in good health, serving as a control.

Worth noting for this clonotype: It is likely a read error, because the conserved phenylalanine at the end of the CDR3 is missing. It is unclear where the CDR3 begins or ends on the DNA, so no DNA is shown, and the CDR3 is as TCRdb lists it. The chain joins TRBV7-2 to TRBJ2-5. Looked up from germline, CDR1 is SGHTA and CDR2 is FQGNSA. Both ends counted, the CDR3 spans 13 residues. The CDR3 sequence is CASSLRGLWGEKL.

Worth noting for this clonotype: A read error may account for a junction end that differs from germline. The chain recombines TRBV2 with TRBJ1-5; weak D call: TRBD1 (5 bases). The DNA end lines up better with TRBJ1-3; the J call may be wrong. The CDR3 spans 14 residues. Germline V CDR1 and CDR2: SNHLY, FYNNEI. CDR3 amino acids: CASSLQASGNPIYF. The CDR3 nucleotides read TGTGCCAGCAGTTTACAGGCCTCGGGAAACCCCATATATTTT.

The chain carries TRBV2 and TRBJ2-7, with D tentatively TRBD1 (5 bases). CDR1 SNHLY and CDR2 FYNNEI come from the germline V gene. Trimming took off 6 bases at V and 11 bases at J, with 26 bases between the two ends. The CDR3 has 15 amino acids. CDR3 sequence (DNA): TGTGCCAGCAGCTTAACGGACACCAGCCCGTACTTGGAGTACTTC. Translation gives CASSLTDTSPYLEYF.

The chain links TRBV5-1 to TRBJ1-1; maybe TRBD1 (6 bases). The CDR3 covers 14 residues. Germline CDR1 SGHRS, CDR2 YFSETQ. V was trimmed by 4 bases and J by 7 bases, leaving 17 bases between them. CDR3 residues: CASSPKGGGYEAFF. DNA of the CDR3: TGCGCCAGCAGCCCTAAGGGGGGGGGCTATGAAGCTTTCTTT.

The chain combines TRBV7-2 with TRBJ2-3; TRBD2 agrees at 8 bases. This CDR3 contains 15 residues. CDR1 SGHTA and CDR2 FQGNSA come from the germline V gene. The V and J ends lost 5 bases and 15 bases, in that order; junction bases with no gene match: 19. The CDR3 reads CASSPGSGGDNQYYF. CDR3 DNA sequence: TGTGCCAGCAGCCCGGGAAGCGGGGGAGACAATCAGTACTATTTT. The whole variable domain, remainder taken from reference TRBV7-2 and TRBJ2-3, is GAGVSQSPSNKVTEKGKDVELRCDPISGHTALYWYRQSLGQGLEFLIYFQGNSAPDKSGLPSDRFSAERTGGSVSTLTIQRTQQEDSAVYLCASSPGSGGDNQYYFGPGTRLTVL.

The table lists this clonotype with many counts. This sequence joins TRBV10-3 and TRBJ1-2; D might be TRBD1 (5 bases). The CDR3 totals 13 residues. Germline loops: CDR1 ENHRY, CDR2 SYGVKD. Between the trimmed V and J ends, which lost 0 bases and 5 bases, there was a span of 7 bases. The CDR3 DNA reads as TGTGCCATCAGTGAGTCCAGGGAATATGGCTACACCTTC. Translated: CAISESREYGYTF.

The chain is built from TRBV12-3 or TRBV12-4 and TRBJ1-2, with D unclear. V was pared by 8 bases and J by 6 bases, with 16 bases between. The CDR3 contains 13 residues. This CDR3 reads CASSHRLTDGYTF. The CDR3 DNA reads as TGTGCCAGCTCCCACCGCCTAACCGATGGCTACACCTTC.

This chain links TRBV24-1 with TRBJ1-5; 7 nucleotides match TRBD1. The length of the CDR3 is 15 residues. CDR1 and CDR2 from the germline V gene are KGHDR and SFDVKD. Trimming cost V 4 bases and J 9 bases; bases outside gene matches: 11. Here the CDR3 reads CATSEARGGNSPQHF. The CDR3 DNA reads as TGTGCCACCAGTGAGGCGAGAGGGGGCAACTCGCCCCAGCATTTT.

The chain combines TRBV20-1 with TRBJ2-1; no clear D gene. CDR1 and CDR2 (germline): DFQATT, SNEGSKA (reference sequence). With 3 bases removed from V and 7 bases from J, the gap between germline ends came to 19 bases. This CDR3 is 15 amino acids long. The CDR3 DNA is TGCAGTGCTAGTCTTGCCTCAGGCACTGGGAATGAGCAGTTCTTC. It codes for CSASLASGTGNEQFF.

The table lists this clonotype with many counts. V is TRBV20-1 and J is TRBJ2-1; TRBD2 agrees at 12 bases. The CDR3 is made up of 16 amino acids. Germline trimming cut 0 bases from V and 5 bases from J; bases unmatched to any gene: 5. Per germline, CDR1 DFQATT and CDR2 SNEGSKA (reference sequence). CDR3 nucleotides: TGCAGTGCTAGAGATAGGACTAGCGGGGTACACAATGAGCAGTTCTTC. It yields the protein CSARDRTSGVHNEQFF.

The chain has TRBV9 and TRBJ2-3, with TRBD2 matching over 14 bases. The CDR3 is made up of 17 amino acids. Trimming took 4 bases from V and 0 from J; bases not matched to a gene: 4. Germline V CDR1 and CDR2: SGDLS, YYNGEE. The CDR3 DNA sequence: TGTGCCAGCAGCACGGGACTAGCGGGGGCGAGCACAGATACGCAGTATTTT. Translated: CASSTGLAGASTDTQYF.

About this clonotype itself: The CDR3 ends on some other residue instead of the conserved phenylalanine or tryptophan, so this is likely a read error. Because the CDR3's place on the DNA is in doubt, the DNA is left out and the CDR3 is given as listed by TCRdb. J is TRBJ2-3 and V is TRBV7-2; the table calls TRBD1, which could not be checked here. The CDR3 spans 13 residues, counting both ends. CDR1 is SGHTA and CDR2 is FQGNSA in the germline V gene. The chain's CDR3 is CACALEGAHETQY.

This clonotype has at least ten counts. This chain connects TRBV6-2 or TRBV6-3 to TRBJ1-1; D gene uncertain. The CDR3 loop spans 15 amino acids. V lost 0 bases to trimming and J lost 6 bases, with 14 bases between them. CDR1 MNHEY and CDR2 SVGEGT come from the germline V gene. CDR3 bases: TGTGCCAGCAGTTACTCGACACTCCTACGTCCTGAAGCTTTCTTT. Translated, it gives CASSYSTLLRPEAFF.

The CDR3 sequence: CASSPQGGGQPQHF. CDR3 DNA sequence: TGTGCCAGCAGCCCACAGGGAGGAGGTCAGCCCCAGCATTTT. V is TRBV7-2 and J is TRBJ1-5, with D perhaps TRBD1 (6 bases). V lost 5 bases, J lost 6 bases, and 14 bases lay in between. The germline gives CDR1 SGHTA, CDR2 FQGNSA. This CDR3 comprises 14 residues.

The chain links TRBV5-6 to TRBJ1-4; D possibly corresponds to TRBD1 (6 bases). Trimming removed 4 bases from V and 8 bases from J, with 15 bases in between. This CDR3 contains 14 residues. The V gene's germline CDR1 is SGHDT and CDR2 YYEEEE. CDR3 sequence reads: CASSVGHKGEKLFF. The CDR3 region has the DNA TGTGCCAGCAGCGTGGGACATAAGGGGGAAAAACTGTTTTTT.

This rearrangement joins TRBV5-1 to TRBJ2-3; TRBD1 might be the D (5 bases). CDR1 is SGHRS, CDR2 YFSETQ, per germline. The germline V and J ends were trimmed by 3 bases and 1 base, with 15 bases remaining between them. The CDR3 covers 16 residues. The CDR3 DNA reads TGCGCCAGCAGCTCCAATAGCTTCAGGGGCACAGATACGCAGTATTTT. It yields the protein CASSSNSFRGTDTQYF.

In regard to this clonotype: One junction end does not reproduce the germline sequence, and a read error may be involved. The rearrangement uses TRBV20-1 and TRBJ2-5; TRBD2 might be the D (7 bases). The CDR3 runs to 11 residues. The germline V gene has CDR1 DFQATT and CDR2 SNEGSKA (reference sequence). The CDR3 reads CSARRGDYQCF. DNA of the CDR3: TGCAGTGCTAGAAGGGGGGACTATCAGTGCTTC.

The table lists this clonotype with a count of one. The chain links TRBV2 to TRBJ2-5; the D gene is possibly TRBD1 (6 bases). The J call may be in error: the DNA end matches TRBJ2-3 better. The germline CDR1 and CDR2 sequences are SNHLY and FYNNEI. The CDR3 is 15 residues long. CDR3: CASSFTTGSGQPQYF. The CDR3 DNA reads TGTGCCAGCAGCTTTACGACAGGCTCTGGCCAGCCCCAGTATTTT.

This clonotype was seen ten or more times. The J gene is TRBJ1-4, the V gene TRBV6-1; 10 bases map to TRBD1. CDR3 length: 15 residues. In germline, CDR1 is MNHNS, CDR2 SASEGT. V was pared by 6 bases and J by 4 bases, with 5 bases of the junction left unmatched. CDR3 protein: CASRDRGSNNEKLFF. CDR3 DNA sequence: TGTGCCAGCAGGGACAGGGGGTCCAATAATGAAAAACTGTTTTTT.

This rearrangement joins TRBV19 to TRBJ1-6; D perhaps matches TRBD1 (6 bases). CDR1 and CDR2 from the germline V gene are LNHDA and SQIVND (reference sequence). This CDR3 contains 13 residues. V dropped 7 bases and J dropped 7 bases, with 11 bases sitting between them. In nucleotides, the CDR3 is TGTGCCAGTAAGGTAGGGGGAAATTCACCCCTCCACTTT. Translated, it gives CASKVGGNSPLHF.

The chain links TRBV6-4 to TRBJ1-5, with D tentatively TRBD1 (6 bases). Germline CDR1 is MRHNA and CDR2 is SNTAGT. This CDR3 comprises 15 residues. CDR3 in amino acids: CGYSAGHYSNQPQHF. The CDR3 nucleotides are TGTGGCTACAGCGCGGGACACTATAGCAATCAGCCCCAGCATTTT.

This clonotype has at least ten counts. This chain uses TRBV12-3 or TRBV12-4 with TRBJ1-2; possibly TRBD1 for D (5 bases). The CDR3 has 13 residues. V was pared by 2 bases and J by 6 bases, with 10 bases between. The CDR3 sequence is CASSLLGQNGYTF. The CDR3 bases are TGTGCCAGCAGTTTACTGGGGCAGAATGGCTACACCTTC.

On this clonotype itself: In this CDR3 the conserved last residue, phenylalanine or tryptophan, is missing, so a read error is likely. Because the CDR3's place on the DNA is in doubt, the DNA is left out and the CDR3 is given as listed by TCRdb. The chain recombines TRBV7-4 with TRBJ1-1. The germline V gene encodes CDR1 SGHVT and CDR2 SQSDAQ. The CDR3 has 13 amino acids, counting both end residues. The CDR3 loop reads CASSVMGQTEGLL.

This clonotype was counted once. J is TRBJ1-2 and V is TRBV5-6; D not resolved. Trimming removed 1 base from V and 3 bases from J, with 10 bases in between. Germline assignment: CDR1 SGHDT and CDR2 YYEEEE. CDR3 length: 14 amino acids. DNA for the CDR3: TGTGCCAGCAGCTTGTCTGGGTGTGACTATGGCTACACCTTC. Protein product: CASSLSGCDYGYTF. The full variable domain, its missing parts supplied by reference TRBV5-6 and TRBJ1-2, is DAGVTQSPTHLIKTRGQQVTLRCSPKSGHDTVSWYQQALGQGPQFIFQYYEEEERQRGNFPDRFSGHQFPNYSSELNVNALLLGDSALYLCASSLSGCDYGYTFGSGTRLTVV.

Notes on this clonotype: A read error may account for a junction end that differs from germline. This chain joins TRBV7-3 and TRBJ1-6; D ambiguous. Germline V gene sequence: CDR1 SGHTA, CDR2 FQGTGA. The CDR3 loop spans 13 amino acids. The DNA for the CDR3 is TGTGCCAGCAGCTCGACGGTTCAGGCAGATCCGCAGTTT. Translation: CASSSTVQADPQF. Combining the CDR3 with reference TRBV7-3 and TRBJ1-6 gives the whole variable domain GAGVSQTPSNKVTEKGKYVELRCDPISGHTALYWYRQSLGQGPEFLIYFQGTGAADDSGLPNDRFFAVRPEGSVSTLKIQRTERGDSAVYLCASSSTVQADPQFGNGTRLTVT.

The chain uses TRBV25-1 and TRBJ2-3, with 7 bases aligning to TRBD2. J gave up 4 bases and V 5 bases, and 12 bases lay outside the gene matches. This CDR3 is built from 16 residues. Germline lookup yields CDR1 MGHDK and CDR2 SYGVNS. CDR3 in DNA: TGTGCCAGCAGTAGCGCGGGGAGGGGAGACGCAGATACGCAGTATTTT. It codes for CASSSAGRGDADTQYF.

The chain uses TRBV6-6 and TRBJ1-1; D perhaps matches TRBD1 (5 bases). This CDR3 region has 14 residues. Trimming pared 10 bases from V and 4 bases from J, leaving 19 bases between. CDR1 is MNHNY, CDR2 SVGAGI, per germline (reference sequence). As DNA, the CDR3 is TGTGCCACGGACAAGCAGGGTTATGGCACTGAAGCTTTCTTT. It translates to CATDKQGYGTEAFF.